These T cell receptor beta chains were read from a single sample in a study of blood T cells in healthy people across ages. One entry per CDR3 protein, called by TCRdb with MiXCR from the 5' RACE reads. The sample includes roughly 800,000 distinct CDR3 sequences, roughly 60% of them seen just once. Sequenced sample: blood. These receptors were collected from a man aged 25 to 45 in good health. CDR3s include the opening cysteine and the closing phenylalanine or tryptophan. The order of the fields is clone size, V gene, J gene, D gene, CDR3 DNA, CDR3 protein. The D gene is left open where the match is weak. A clone size is listed for some rows: how often the clone was seen (once, few, many), or a class if it is expanded.

clone_size: -; v_call: TRBV5-1; j_call: TRBJ2-7; d_call: TRBD1; cdr3_nt: TGCGCCAGCAGCTTCTCAGGGGGCCCCAACGAGCAGTACTTC; cdr3_aa: CASSFSGGPNEQYF
clone_size: -; v_call: TRBV12-3/TRBV12-4; j_call: TRBJ2-5; d_call: TRBD2; cdr3_nt: TGTGCCAGCGGAAGCGGGGGGGGCTGGAAGACCCAGTACTTC; cdr3_aa: CASGSGGGWKTQYF
clone_size: -; v_call: TRBV4-2; j_call: TRBJ2-3; d_call: TRBD1; cdr3_nt: TGTGCCAGCAGGAATACGCTGGGACAGACGGTGCAGACGACAGATACGCAGTATTTT; cdr3_aa: CASRNTLGQTVQTTDTQYF
clone_size: few; v_call: TRBV29-1; j_call: TRBJ1-1; d_call: -; cdr3_nt: TGCAGCGTTCGACCTGGGGTGAACACTGAAGCTTTCTTT; cdr3_aa: CSVRPGVNTEAFF
clone_size: -; v_call: TRBV9; j_call: TRBJ2-1; d_call: TRBD2; cdr3_nt: TGTGCCAGCAGAGCGGGACGGGGGTTGTTCTTC; cdr3_aa: CASRAGRGLFF
clone_size: -; v_call: TRBV7-2; j_call: TRBJ2-1; d_call: TRBD2; cdr3_nt: TGTGCCAGCAGCCAAAGCGGGAGCAATGAGCAGTTCTTC; cdr3_aa: CASSQSGSNEQFF
clone_size: -; v_call: TRBV14; j_call: TRBJ1-4; d_call: TRBD1; cdr3_nt: TGTGCCAGCAGCCCCACAGGGGGCAGGGGTGAAAAACTGTTTTTT; cdr3_aa: CASSPTGGRGEKLFF
clone_size: -; v_call: TRBV7-6; j_call: TRBJ2-1; d_call: TRBD1; cdr3_nt: TGTGCCAGCAGCTTATCCCTACGCGAAAACCGGGACAGGGGGCGCAATGAGCAGTTCTTC; cdr3_aa: CASSLSLRENRDRGRNEQFF
clone_size: -; v_call: TRBV12-3/TRBV12-4; j_call: TRBJ1-1; d_call: -; cdr3_nt: TGTGCCAGCAGTACCCGAACAGGGCACACTGAAGCTTTCTTT; cdr3_aa: CASSTRTGHTEAFF
clone_size: few; v_call: TRBV28; j_call: TRBJ1-6; d_call: TRBD1; cdr3_nt: TGTGCCAGCAAGAAGGGGGCGAAGTTATTCTCACCCCTCCACTTT; cdr3_aa: CASKKGAKLFSPLHF
clone_size: -; v_call: TRBV5-1; j_call: TRBJ1-2; d_call: TRBD1; cdr3_nt: TGCGCCAGCAGCTACGACGGACAGGTAGCCTATGGCTACACCTTC; cdr3_aa: CASSYDGQVAYGYTF
clone_size: -; v_call: TRBV20-1; j_call: TRBJ2-7; d_call: TRBD1; cdr3_nt: TGCAGTGCTAGACTGACAGGGTCCACATACGAGCAGTACTTC; cdr3_aa: CSARLTGSTYEQYF
clone_size: -; v_call: TRBV7-9; j_call: TRBJ2-5; d_call: TRBD2; cdr3_nt: TGTGCCAGCAGCAGTAGCGGGAGAACGGGAGAGACCCAGTACTTC; cdr3_aa: CASSSSGRTGETQYF
clone_size: -; v_call: TRBV29-1; j_call: TRBJ1-1; d_call: -; cdr3_nt: TGCAGCGTTCGAGCGGGAGGGGGCACTGAAGCTTTCTTT; cdr3_aa: CSVRAGGGTEAFF
clone_size: -; v_call: TRBV20-1; j_call: TRBJ2-7; d_call: -; cdr3_nt: TGCAGTGCCGCGAGGGGAACCTACGAGCAGTACTTC; cdr3_aa: CSAARGTYEQYF
clone_size: -; v_call: TRBV29-1; j_call: TRBJ2-1; d_call: -; cdr3_nt: TGCAGCGTTATCTTGAATGAGCAGTTCTTC; cdr3_aa: CSVILNEQFF
clone_size: few; v_call: TRBV7-9; j_call: TRBJ2-7; d_call: -; cdr3_nt: TGTGCCAGCAGCTTAGCCGACTGGACCTACGAGCAGTACTTC; cdr3_aa: CASSLADWTYEQYF
clone_size: few; v_call: TRBV20-1; j_call: TRBJ1-4; d_call: TRBD1; cdr3_nt: TGCAGTGTAGGACAGGGGGCAGCAACTAATGAAAAACTGTTTTTT; cdr3_aa: CSVGQGAATNEKLFF
clone_size: few; v_call: TRBV7-9; j_call: TRBJ2-4; d_call: TRBD1; cdr3_nt: TGTGCCAGCAGCGACAGGGGGAACATTCAGTACTTC; cdr3_aa: CASSDRGNIQYF
clone_size: once; v_call: TRBV6-1; j_call: TRBJ2-2; d_call: TRBD1; cdr3_nt: TGTGCCAGCACTGGGACAGGGGTTACCGGGGAGCTGTTTTTT; cdr3_aa: CASTGTGVTGELFF
clone_size: -; v_call: TRBV5-1; j_call: TRBJ1-1; d_call: -; cdr3_nt: TGCGCCAGCAGCCACGGCAGGGGTTTTGAAGCTTTCTTT; cdr3_aa: CASSHGRGFEAFF
clone_size: few; v_call: TRBV6-5; j_call: TRBJ1-1; d_call: TRBD1; cdr3_nt: TGTGCCAGCAGCCGCGGACAGGCTAACACTGAAGCTTTCTTT; cdr3_aa: CASSRGQANTEAFF
clone_size: few; v_call: TRBV7-2; j_call: TRBJ2-3; d_call: TRBD2; cdr3_nt: TGTGCCAGCGGGCTAGGAGCGGGAGGGGGGAAAGATACGCAGTATTTT; cdr3_aa: CASGLGAGGGKDTQYF
clone_size: few; v_call: TRBV6-5; j_call: TRBJ2-7; d_call: TRBD2; cdr3_nt: TGTGCCAGCAGTTACTCGTGGACTAGTCAACCCTACGAGCAGTACTTC; cdr3_aa: CASSYSWTSQPYEQYF
clone_size: -; v_call: TRBV7-2; j_call: TRBJ2-1; d_call: -; cdr3_nt: TGTGCCAGCAGCTTAGATAGTGAGGGGAGGAAGTTCTTC; cdr3_aa: CASSLDSEGRKFF
clone_size: few; v_call: TRBV6-1; j_call: TRBJ1-6; d_call: -; cdr3_nt: TGTGCCAGCAGTGAAATTATATTCCGGGGTTCACCCCTCCACTTT; cdr3_aa: CASSEIIFRGSPLHF
clone_size: few; v_call: TRBV7-2; j_call: TRBJ2-7; d_call: -; cdr3_nt: TGTGCCAGCAGCTTTTCGAGAGCCTCCTACGAGCAGTACTTT; cdr3_aa: CASSFSRASYEQYF
clone_size: -; v_call: TRBV12-3/TRBV12-4; j_call: TRBJ2-1; d_call: -; cdr3_nt: TGTGCCAGCGCGGGGACCAAAGAGACCCAGTTCTTT; cdr3_aa: CASAGTKETQFF
clone_size: -; v_call: TRBV11-2; j_call: TRBJ2-3; d_call: TRBD2; cdr3_nt: TGTGCCAGCAGCTCGGGAGGGCCGAACACAGATACGCAGTATTTT; cdr3_aa: CASSSGGPNTDTQYF
clone_size: few; v_call: TRBV3-1; j_call: TRBJ2-7; d_call: -; cdr3_nt: TGTGCCAGCAGCCAAACAGGGAGCCACGAGCAGTACTTC; cdr3_aa: CASSQTGSHEQYF
clone_size: -; v_call: TRBV6-5; j_call: TRBJ2-3; d_call: -; cdr3_nt: TGTGCCAGCAGCCGTACGCCTTGGAGCGACACAGATACGCAGTATTTT; cdr3_aa: CASSRTPWSDTDTQYF
clone_size: -; v_call: TRBV7-8; j_call: TRBJ2-1; d_call: -; cdr3_nt: TGTGCCAGCAAAAAAGGGTACCTCAATGAGCAGTTCTTC; cdr3_aa: CASKKGYLNEQFF
clone_size: -; v_call: TRBV20-1; j_call: TRBJ1-1; d_call: -; cdr3_nt: TGCAGTGCTAGTCCTTCCACAGGGCGGACTGAAGCTTTCTTT; cdr3_aa: CSASPSTGRTEAFF
clone_size: -; v_call: TRBV27; j_call: TRBJ2-3; d_call: -; cdr3_nt: TGTGCCAGCAGTTTGCGCGGAACCACAGATACGCAGTATTTT; cdr3_aa: CASSLRGTTDTQYF
clone_size: -; v_call: TRBV2; j_call: TRBJ2-5; d_call: -; cdr3_nt: TGTGCCAGCAGGGAGTCTAATGGGGAGACCCAGTACTTC; cdr3_aa: CASRESNGETQYF
clone_size: many; v_call: TRBV2; j_call: TRBJ1-2; d_call: TRBD1; cdr3_nt: TGTGCCAGCAGTGTACAGGGGGGATTGGGCACCTTC; cdr3_aa: CASSVQGGLGTF
clone_size: -; v_call: TRBV7-9; j_call: TRBJ2-1; d_call: -; cdr3_nt: TGTGCCAGCAGCATCGACCCAAGCTCCTACAATGAGCAGTTCTTC; cdr3_aa: CASSIDPSSYNEQFF
clone_size: -; v_call: TRBV20-1; j_call: TRBJ2-1; d_call: -; cdr3_nt: TGCAGTGCTAGAAGCTCCCCAGGGTATGAGCAGTTCTTC; cdr3_aa: CSARSSPGYEQFF
clone_size: -; v_call: TRBV12-3/TRBV12-4; j_call: TRBJ2-5; d_call: -; cdr3_nt: TGTGCCAGCCCCAACCGGGGGGCGGAGACCCAGTACTTC; cdr3_aa: CASPNRGAETQYF
clone_size: -; v_call: TRBV28; j_call: TRBJ2-5; d_call: -; cdr3_nt: TGTGCCAGCAGCAGAACTAGTTCTGAGACCCAGTACTTC; cdr3_aa: CASSRTSSETQYF
clone_size: -; v_call: TRBV7-2; j_call: TRBJ2-1; d_call: -; cdr3_nt: TGTGCCAGCAGCTTAGCGGGGGGAACGAATACAATGAAGCAGTTCTTC; cdr3_aa: CASSLAGGTNTMKQFF
clone_size: -; v_call: TRBV30; j_call: TRBJ2-1; d_call: TRBD2; cdr3_nt: TGTGCCTGGAGTTCGATTCTAGCGGGTTCCTACAATGAGCAGTTCTTC; cdr3_aa: CAWSSILAGSYNEQFF